The 13 T cell receptor beta chains below were found in one sample sequenced in a study of CXCR3-negative and CXCR3-positive naive CD8 T cells. The libraries of TRB cDNA were constructed through 5' RACE using UMI labels. No DNA is given; TCRdb re-called the 5' RACE reads and lists each CDR3 protein once. This sample's clone table lists around 81,000 distinct CDR3 sequences. The specimen was naive CXCR3- CD8+ T cells from blood. Subset denoted: CD45RO-CCR7+CD27+CD95- naive CD8+ T cells lacking CXCR3 (TNR3-). Receptors originate from a human donor in good health. Some clones in this sample may be carry-over from other donors' samples.

V and J are TRBV7-2 and TRBJ2-7; lacking DNA, the TRBD2 call made by TCRdb goes unchecked. The CDR3 is made up of 15 amino acids. In germline, CDR1 is SGHTA, CDR2 FQGNSA. CDR3 in amino acids: CASSSAGLPSYEQYF.

The rearrangement links TRBV29-1 to TRBJ2-1. The CDR3 consists of 13 residues. Germline assignment: CDR1 SQVTM and CDR2 ANQGSEA. The chain's CDR3 is CSVRGRAYNEQFF.

The chain is built from TRBV12-3 or TRBV12-4 and TRBJ1-1; TCRdb gives TRBD1 as the D gene, but with no DNA this cannot be confirmed. The CDR3 is 17 amino acids. Here the CDR3 reads CASSGWGRDTTNTEAFF.

V and J are TRBV29-1 and TRBJ2-7; no DNA is available, so the TRBD1 call from TCRdb remains unchecked. CDR1 is SQVTM and CDR2 is ANQGSEA in the germline V gene. The CDR3 extends over 13 amino acids. The CDR3 loop reads CSVEGGVMSEQYF.

The J gene is TRBJ2-7, the V gene TRBV10-3; TCRdb gives TRBD1 as the D gene, but with no DNA this cannot be confirmed. CDR1 and CDR2 from the germline V gene are ENHRY and SYGVKD. This CDR3 spans 12 amino acids. The CDR3 loop reads CAISSGGYEQYF.

The chain combines TRBV6-2 or TRBV6-3 with TRBJ2-7. The CDR3 runs 13 residues. CDR1 and CDR2 from the germline V gene are MNHEY and SVGEGT. The CDR3 is CASSYAVPYEQYF.

The V gene is TRBV7-6, the J gene TRBJ2-1; TCRdb's D gene call, TRBD2, goes unchecked for lack of DNA. The CDR3 sequence is 16 residues long. The germline gives CDR1 SGHVS, CDR2 FNYEAQ. The CDR3 protein is CASSQRLAGVGGEQFF.

CDR3 residues: CASSLGDRDGYTF. This chain uses TRBV5-6 with TRBJ1-2; TCRdb's D gene call, TRBD1, goes unchecked for lack of DNA. The CDR3 has 13 amino acids. CDR1 SGHDT and CDR2 YYEEEE come from the germline V gene.

The genes are TRBV20-1 and TRBJ1-1; TCRdb reports TRBD1, a call that lacks DNA to check it against. The CDR3 is made up of 16 amino acids. Per germline, CDR1 DFQATT and CDR2 SNEGSKA (reference sequence). This CDR3 reads CSAPRDRAAMNTEAFF.

The rearrangement uses TRBV29-1 and TRBJ2-7; as DNA is missing, the TRBD2 call by TCRdb cannot be tested. Germline lookup yields CDR1 SQVTM and CDR2 ANQGSEA. The CDR3 spans 13 residues. CDR3 in amino acids: CSVGRARSYEQYF.

The chain links TRBV29-1 to TRBJ1-1. The CDR3 is 12 residues long. CDR1 and CDR2 (germline): SQVTM, ANQGSEA. The CDR3 protein is CSVSQLNTEAFF.

This chain uses TRBV6-4 with TRBJ2-1; the D call of TRBD2 rests on TCRdb alone, since no DNA is present to check it. This CDR3 is 16 amino acids long. Germline V gene data show CDR1 as MRHNA and CDR2 as SNTAGT. Here the CDR3 reads CASSDSSLAGAHEQFF.

The rearrangement joins TRBV28 to TRBJ2-7; TCRdb returns TRBD2, unconfirmable since there is no DNA. Germline CDR1 MDHEN, CDR2 SYDVKM. The CDR3 extends over 15 amino acids. This CDR3 reads CASTRGLAGLDEQYF.